One sample yielded the 23 T cell receptor beta chains listed below, sequenced in a study of blood T cell repertoires in COVID-19. Generated by immunoSEQ multiplex PCR, the TCRdb table keeps only in-frame clones and is missing some. The sample has over 200,000 clones, 80% to 90% seen once; the top ten hold approximately 2.6%. The sequenced sample was peripheral blood. Every receptor here comes from a man aged 25-40 years with COVID-19, enrolled during active disease.

The chain has TRBV6-6 and TRBJ2-1; 10 bases align to TRBD2. Unmatched junction bases numbered 7, after V lost 0 bases and J lost 8 bases. Germline V lookup: CDR1 MNHNY, CDR2 SVGAGI (reference sequence). The CDR3 has 16 residues. CDR3 residues: CASSYSPAGGAYEQFF. CDR3 bases: TGTGCCAGCAGTTACTCCCCAGCGGGGGGGGCTTATGAGCAGTTCTTC.

The chain links TRBV5-5 to TRBJ2-7, with D uncertain. The CDR3 is made up of 15 amino acids. Per the germline V gene, CDR1 is SGHKS and CDR2 is YYEKEE (reference sequence). Trimming took off 7 bases at V and 0 bases at J, with 17 bases between the two ends. CDR3 amino acids: CASAFKIQSSYEQYF. In nucleotides, the CDR3 is TGTGCCAGCGCATTTAAAATACAGAGCTCCTACGAGCAGTACTTC.

The V call is TRBV6-6, the J call TRBJ2-3, with no clear D. V gave up 6 bases and J gave up 5 bases, with 12 bases separating them. This CDR3 has 13 residues. Germline-derived CDR1 and CDR2 are MNHNY and SVGAGI (reference sequence). CDR3 DNA sequence: TGTGCCAGCAGCCGGGTACATTTAGATACGCAGTATTTT. Translation gives CASSRVHLDTQYF.

V gene TRBV9 combines with J gene TRBJ1-1, with D unresolved. Germline CDR1 is SGDLS and CDR2 is YYNGEE. This CDR3 has 13 amino acids. Trimming stripped 0 bases from V and 7 bases from J, with 10 bases between. The CDR3 region has the DNA TGTGCCAGCAGCGTAGATGCGACGGGTGAAGCTTTCTTT. It translates to CASSVDATGEAFF.

This clone was detected only once. V is TRBV18 and J is TRBJ2-7; no reliable D call. CDR1 is KGHSH, CDR2 LQKENI, per germline. The CDR3 contains 15 residues. Trimming took off 0 bases at V and 5 bases at J, with 14 bases between the two ends. The chain's CDR3 is CASSPPSVTSNEQYF. DNA of the CDR3: TGTGCCAGCTCACCACCGTCGGTGACTTCCAACGAGCAGTACTTC.

The chain uses TRBV6-2 or TRBV6-3 and TRBJ2-1; 9 bases fit TRBD1. Trimming removed 5 bases from V and 1 base from J; junction bases left unmatched: 9. Germline CDR1 reads MNHEY; CDR2 reads SVGEGT. CDR3 length: 17 amino acids. The CDR3 coding sequence is TGTGCCAGCAGTAGGGGACAGGGATCTAGGTCCTACAATGAGCAGTTCTTC. Translating it yields CASSRGQGSRSYNEQFF.

For the CDR3, the DNA is TGTGCCAGCTCAGGACAGGGGGATGGCAATCAGCCCCAGCATTTT. Its translation: CASSGQGDGNQPQHF. The V gene is TRBV18, the J gene TRBJ1-5, with 10 nucleotides matching TRBD1. V lost 5 bases to trimming and J lost 2 bases; unmatched junction nucleotides: 3. CDR1 is KGHSH and CDR2 is LQKENI in the germline V gene. The CDR3 is 15 amino acids.

Only one count was recorded for this clone. The V and J genes are TRBV11-1 and TRBJ1-4; a possible D gene is TRBD1 (6 bases). In germline, CDR1 is SGHAT, CDR2 FQDESV (reference sequence). The CDR3 loop spans 14 amino acids. With 1 base removed from V and 7 bases from J, the gap between germline ends came to 10 bases. The CDR3, as DNA: TGTGCCAGCAGCTTAGACAGGGTTGGTGAAAAACTGTTTTTT. It codes for CASSLDRVGEKLFF.

The chain carries TRBV7-2 and TRBJ2-2; 10 nucleotides match TRBD1. Trimming took 4 bases from V and 5 from J; bases not matched to a gene: 7. The germline CDR1 and CDR2 sequences are SGHTA and FQGNSA. There are 16 residues in the CDR3. The CDR3 is CASSSTGGLGTGELFF. The DNA of the CDR3 is TGTGCCAGCAGCTCGACAGGGGGCTTGGGTACCGGGGAGCTGTTTTTT.

The chain combines TRBV3-1 (or the pseudogene TRBV3-2) with TRBJ1-2; 8 bases align to TRBD1. This CDR3 is 15 amino acids long. The germline gives CDR1 LGHDT, CDR2 YNNKEL (reference sequence). V lost 1 base, J lost 4 bases, and 5 bases stayed unmatched. CDR3 amino acids: CASSQVYQGAYGYTF. CDR3 DNA: TGTGCCAGCAGCCAAGTGTATCAGGGGGCCTATGGCTACACCTTC.

This sequence joins TRBV5-6 and TRBJ2-1; TRBD2 matches at 12 bases. Germline V gene sequence: CDR1 SGHDT, CDR2 YYEEEE. The CDR3 spans 17 residues. Trimming took 7 bases from V and 2 from J; bases not matched to a gene: 10. The CDR3 is CASGVLAGGPTYNEQFF. As DNA, the CDR3 is TGTGCCAGCGGGGTTCTAGCGGGAGGGCCTACCTACAATGAGCAGTTCTTC.

The chain recombines TRBV6-5 with TRBJ2-7; 7 nucleotides agree with TRBD1. With 8 bases clipped from V and 5 bases from J, the junction kept 12 bases outside the gene matches. The CDR3 sequence is 14 residues long. Germline assignment: CDR1 MNHEY and CDR2 SVGAGI. CDR3: CASQSRGFLDEQYF. CDR3 DNA sequence: TGTGCCAGCCAAAGCAGGGGGTTTCTGGACGAGCAGTACTTC.

The chain couples TRBV19 to TRBJ2-4; the D gene is possibly TRBD1 (5 bases). The V end lost 10 bases, the J end lost 5 bases, and 9 bases lay between the germline ends. This CDR3 contains 11 residues. Germline CDR1 LNHDA, CDR2 SQIVND (reference sequence). CDR3 nucleotides: TGTGCCACTAAACAGGAAAACATTCAGTACTTC. As protein: CATKQENIQYF.

This clone has just a few counts. The chain employs TRBV5-1 and TRBJ1-5; 11 nucleotides align to TRBD1. The CDR3 spans 16 residues. Germline V gene lookup returns CDR1 SGHRS and CDR2 YFSETQ. The ends lost 0 bases at V and 7 bases at J; junction bases unmatched: 6. CDR3 protein: CASSLEGQGGAQPQHF. DNA of the CDR3: TGCGCCAGCAGCTTGGAGGGACAGGGGGGGGCCCAGCCCCAGCATTTT.

V and J are TRBV24-1 and TRBJ2-7, with 9 bases that match TRBD2. Trimming cost V 4 bases and J 12 bases; bases outside gene matches: 9. Germline V gene sequence: CDR1 KGHDR, CDR2 SFDVKD. The CDR3 spans 13 residues. CDR3 protein: CATSDTLAGAVYF. CDR3 in DNA: TGTGCCACCAGTGACACCTTAGCGGGAGCAGTGTACTTC.

The rearrangement uses TRBV9 and TRBJ1-1; D ambiguous. V lost 4 bases to trimming and J lost 4 bases, with 20 bases between them. This CDR3 contains 16 residues. Germline V gives CDR1 SGDLS, CDR2 YYNGEE. CDR3: CASSPRQVDMGTEAFF. The CDR3, as DNA: TGTGCCAGCAGCCCAAGACAAGTCGACATGGGCACTGAAGCTTTCTTT.

This clone was seen once. J is TRBJ2-7 and V is TRBV28, with 12 bases matching TRBD2. Unmatched junction bases numbered 7, after V lost 6 bases and J lost 4 bases. Germline V CDR1 and CDR2: MDHEN, SYDVKM. The CDR3 extends over 15 amino acids. CDR3 residues: CASSELAGGAYEQYF. In nucleotides, the CDR3 is TGTGCCAGCAGCGAACTAGCGGGAGGAGCTTACGAGCAGTACTTC.

The chain recombines TRBV7-9 with TRBJ2-7; 14 nucleotides agree with TRBD2. Trimming at V came to 4 bases and at J to 2 bases, leaving 7 bases not matched to a gene. This CDR3 contains 17 residues. The germline CDR1 and CDR2 sequences are SEHNR and FQNEAQ (reference sequence). The CDR3 DNA follows: TGTGCCAGCAGCTCAGTCCCGGGACTAGCGGGAGCCTACGAGCAGTACTTC. Translated, it gives CASSSVPGLAGAYEQYF. Full variable domain (outside the CDR3, taken from reference TRBV7-9 and TRBJ2-7): DTGVSQNPRHKITKRGQNVTFRCDPISEHNRLYWYRQTLGQGPEFLTYFQNEAQLEKSRLLSDRFSAERPKGSFSTLEIQRTEQGDSAMYLCASSSVPGLAGAYEQYFGPGTRLTVT.

CDR3 protein: CASRTGGYGNTIYF. For the CDR3, the DNA is TGTGCCAGCAGGACAGGGGGATATGGAAACACCATATATTTT. This chain uses TRBV3-1 (or the pseudogene TRBV3-2) with TRBJ1-3, with 9 positions matching TRBD1. The V gene end was trimmed by 6 bases and the J gene end by 3 bases; junction bases not matched to a gene: 3. The CDR3 has 14 residues. The germline V gene encodes CDR1 LGHDT and CDR2 YNNKEL (reference sequence).

The chain uses TRBV5-8 and TRBJ2-1; TRBD2 matches 7 bases. V was pared by 1 base and J by 5 bases, with 6 bases of the junction left unmatched. The CDR3 extends over 15 amino acids. Germline V CDR1 and CDR2: SGHTS, YDEGEE. CDR3: CASSLWLAVHNEQFF. Here the CDR3 DNA reads TGTGCCAGCAGCTTGTGGCTAGCGGTACACAATGAGCAGTTCTTC.

This sequence joins TRBV19 and TRBJ2-7, with D possibly being TRBD1 (5 bases). The CDR3 has 13 amino acids. Looked up from germline, CDR1 is LNHDA and CDR2 is SQIVND (reference sequence). The germline V and J ends were trimmed by 10 bases and 2 bases, with 15 bases remaining between them. The CDR3 loop is CATLDKITYEQYF. The CDR3 coding sequence is TGTGCCACCCTGGACAAAATCACCTACGAGCAGTACTTC. Full variable domain (remainder filled in from reference TRBV19 and TRBJ2-7): DGGITQSPKYLFRKEGQNVTLSCEQNLNHDAMYWYRQDPGQGLRLIYYSQIVNDFQKGDIAEGYSVSREKKESFPLTVTSAQKNPTAFYLCATLDKITYEQYFGPGTRLTVT.

The rearrangement joins TRBV19 to TRBJ1-5; D gene unclear. CDR3 length equals 16 residues. V gave up 6 bases and J gave up 0 bases, with 15 bases separating them. Germline CDR1 reads LNHDA; CDR2 reads SQIVND (reference sequence). The CDR3 sequence is CASRSGEPYSNQPQHF. In nucleotides, the CDR3 is TGTGCCAGTAGAAGCGGAGAACCTTATAGCAATCAGCCCCAGCATTTT.

The chain joins TRBV3-1 (or the pseudogene TRBV3-2) to TRBJ2-7; perhaps TRBD1 as D (5 bases). Trimming stripped 1 base from V and 5 bases from J, with 15 bases between. CDR3 length: 15 residues. Germline V gene sequence: CDR1 LGHDT, CDR2 YNNKEL (reference sequence). CDR3: CASSQGLGVFHEQYF. The CDR3 nucleotides read TGTGCCAGCAGCCAAGGGTTAGGGGTCTTCCACGAGCAGTACTTC.